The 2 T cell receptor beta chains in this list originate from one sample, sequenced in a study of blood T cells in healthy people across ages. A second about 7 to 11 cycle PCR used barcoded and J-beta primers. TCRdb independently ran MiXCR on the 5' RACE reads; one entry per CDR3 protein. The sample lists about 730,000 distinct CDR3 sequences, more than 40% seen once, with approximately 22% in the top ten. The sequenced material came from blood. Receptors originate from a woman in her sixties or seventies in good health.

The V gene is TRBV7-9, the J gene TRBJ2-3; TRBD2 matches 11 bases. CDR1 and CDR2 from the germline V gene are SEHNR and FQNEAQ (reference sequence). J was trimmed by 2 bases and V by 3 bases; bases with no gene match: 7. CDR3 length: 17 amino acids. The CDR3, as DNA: TGTGCCAGCAGCTTGATCCTAGCGGGAGGAGTCACAGATACGCAGTATTTT. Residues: CASSLILAGGVTDTQYF.

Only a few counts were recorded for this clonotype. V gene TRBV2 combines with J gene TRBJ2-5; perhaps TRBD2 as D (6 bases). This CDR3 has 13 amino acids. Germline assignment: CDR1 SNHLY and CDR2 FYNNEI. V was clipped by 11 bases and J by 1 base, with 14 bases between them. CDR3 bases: TGTGCCGGCTTTCCCGGGGGCCAAGAGACCCAGTACTTC. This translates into CAGFPGGQETQYF. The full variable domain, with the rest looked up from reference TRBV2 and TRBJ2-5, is EPEVTQTPSHQVTQMGQEVILRCVPISNHLYFYWYRQILGQKVEFLVSFYNNEISEKSEIFDDQFSVERPDGSNFTLKIRSTKLEDSAMYFCAGFPGGQETQYFGPGTRLLVL.